These T cell receptor beta chains were read from a single sample in a study of tumor and adjacent non-tumor tissue in lung cancer. TCRdb reprocessed the multiplex PCR reads with MiXCR, giving one entry per CDR3 protein. The table has around 57,000 distinct CDR3 sequences, 61% seen once. Sequences were obtained from distant non-tumor lung tissue. The receptors were gathered from a man between 70 and 80 years old with non-small cell lung cancer. The CDR3 runs from the conserved cysteine through the conserved F or W. D genes are given only for firm matches. Part of the rows lack a size; the others show once, few, many or a class for expanded clones.

- | TRBD2 | TRBJ2-7 | TRBV11-2 | TGTGCCAGCAGCCGCCGGGCTAGCGGGCAATACCGGGGGGAGCAGTACTTC | CASSRRASGQYRGEQYF
many | - | TRBJ1-2 | TRBV12-3/TRBV12-4 | TGTGCCAGCAGTCAGCCCCGGGGGGGCCGGGATGGCTACACCTTC | CASSQPRGGRDGYTF
once | TRBD1 | TRBJ1-1 | TRBV29-1 | TGCATCGTCAGGGGGCGCGTCGAAACTGAAGCTTTCTTT | CIVRGRVETEAFF
- | - | TRBJ2-7 | TRBV29-1 | TGCAGCGTTGAACTATATGGGTTCTCCTACGAGCAGTACTTC | CSVELYGFSYEQYF
- | - | TRBJ1-1 | TRBV29-1 | TGCAGCGTGGGCCGGGAGGGTATCGACACTGCAACTTTCTTT | CSVGREGIDTATFF
- | TRBD1 | TRBJ2-3 | TRBV11-2 | TGTGCCATCAACTCCCATCGAGACGGCAGGGGGCTGTACACAGGTACGCAGTATTTT | CAINSHRDGRGLYTGTQYF
few | TRBD1 | TRBJ1-1 | TRBV14 | TGTGCCAGCAGCCCCAGCGCACAGGGGGCCGAGAACACTGAAGCTTTCTTT | CASSPSAQGAENTEAFF
- | - | TRBJ1-5 | TRBV6-1 | TGTGCCAGCTTCCCATGGTACGGCAATCAGTCCCAGCATTTT | CASFPWYGNQSQHF
many | - | TRBJ1-6 | TRBV4-1 | TGCGCCAGCAGCCAAGCCCAGGGGCAACCTAGTTCACCCCTCCACTTT | CASSQAQGQPSSPLHF
medium-sized | - | TRBJ2-5 | TRBV5-6 | TGTGCCAGCAGCGGGGGTCCAAGGAGCCAAGAGACCCAGTACTTC | CASSGGPRSQETQYF
- | - | TRBJ2-2 | TRBV11-2 | TGTGCCAGCAGCCCCGTCGAGCCGGGGCGTTACGTCACCGGGGAACTGTTTTTT | CASSPVEPGRYVTGELFF
once | - | TRBJ1-2 | TRBV5-1 | TGCGCCAACGCACGGGACCGGGGCTACACCTTC | CANARDRGYTF
- | - | TRBJ2-1 | TRBV20-1 | TGCAGTGCTAGGAGGACAGAGGCCAATGAGCAGTTCTTC | CSARRTEANEQFF
- | - | TRBJ2-5 | TRBV4-2 | TGTGCCAGCAGCCAAGAAACGGGGGGCGCGGAGACCCATTACTTC | CASSQETGGAETHYF
- | - | TRBJ2-3 | TRBV6-5 | TGTGTCAGCAGTTTGGTCCTGGTAGATACGCAGTATTTT | CVSSLVLVDTQYF
once | - | TRBJ1-5 | TRBV6-1 | TGTGCCAGCAGTCTGTTGGGCGACAATCAGCCCCGGCATTTT | CASSLLGDNQPRHF
- | - | TRBJ2-7 | TRBV20-1 | TGCGGTGCTCCTCCACAGGGCTCCTACGAGCAGTACTTC | CGAPPQGSYEQYF
- | - | TRBJ1-2 | TRBV6-5 | TGTGCCGGCAGTTCGCCTAGGACAGCTGTCTATGGCTACACCTTC | CAGSSPRTAVYGYTF
many | TRBD2 | TRBJ2-5 | TRBV6-5 | TGTGCCACCACTAGCGGGGCCCAAAAAGAGACCCAGTACTTC | CATTSGAQKETQYF
- | TRBD2 | TRBJ2-1 | TRBV10-3 | TGTGCCATCAGTGAGTTTGGACTAGCGGGGAACAATGAGCAGCTCTTC | CAISEFGLAGNNEQLF
many | - | TRBJ2-6 | TRBV20-1 | TGCAGTGTTCGAAGCTCTGGGGCCAACGTCCTGACTTTC | CSVRSSGANVLTF
medium-sized | - | TRBJ2-7 | TRBV4-1 | TGCGCCAGCAGCCAAGCAGACAGCTCCTACGAGCAGTACTTC | CASSQADSSYEQYF
- | TRBD1 | TRBJ1-2 | TRBV11-2 | TGTGCCAGCAGTTCTTACAGGGGACGTGGCGACCACACCTTC | CASSSYRGRGDHTF
- | TRBD2 | TRBJ2-2 | TRBV20-1 | TGCACTGTCAGAGAGTCGGCTAGCGGGAGACCCGAGCGAATAACCGGGGAGCTGTTTTTT | CTVRESASGRPERITGELFF
many | TRBD1 | TRBJ1-2 | TRBV6-5 | TGTGCCAGCAGACCAACTTCCCAGACAGGGGACGGAAACTATGGCTACACCTTC | CASRPTSQTGDGNYGYTF
- | - | TRBJ1-1 | TRBV29-1 | TGTAGCGCCACCCAGGCGAACACTGAAGCTTTCTTT | CSATQANTEAFF
- | TRBD2 | TRBJ2-1 | TRBV2 | TGTGCCAGCTGCTTCCCAGCTAGCGGGGGCCTCAATGAGCAGTTCTTC | CASCFPASGGLNEQFF
many | - | TRBJ2-7 | TRBV6-5 | TGTGCCAGCAGAGTCGGGCAGACTCCCTACGAGCAGTACTTC | CASRVGQTPYEQYF
few | - | TRBJ2-7 | TRBV28 | TGTGCCACCGCCCGGCCTAGCTACGAGCAGTACTTC | CATARPSYEQYF
many | TRBD1 | TRBJ2-1 | TRBV4-2 | TGTGCCAGCAGCTCCGGGACAGGGGATGTCAATGAGCAGTTCTTC | CASSSGTGDVNEQFF
- | - | TRBJ2-1 | TRBV30 | TGTGCCTGGACCCTGTTCGGAGTCTACAATGAGCGGTTCTTC | CAWTLFGVYNERFF
- | - | TRBJ2-3 | TRBV6-5 | TGTGCCAGCAGTTATTCGGTTCCCCCTGACACAGATACGCAGTATTTT | CASSYSVPPDTDTQYF
few | - | TRBJ1-2 | TRBV6-2/TRBV6-3 | TGTGCCAGCACTCCTCGCGTTCGGGGGGCAAAGGATGGCTACACCTTC | CASTPRVRGAKDGYTF
many | TRBD1 | TRBJ2-7 | TRBV12-3/TRBV12-4 | TGTGCCAGCAGTTCCGGGACAGCCTCCTACGAGCAGTACTTC | CASSSGTASYEQYF
- | TRBD2 | TRBJ2-7 | TRBV4-2 | TGTGTCAGCAACCAAGTGTCTAGCGGACCCTACGAGCAGAACTTC | CVSNQVSSGPYEQNF
few | - | TRBJ2-7 | TRBV20-1 | TGCAGTGCTAGAGATTTAAGGCGGGACAACGCTTACGAGCAGTACTTC | CSARDLRRDNAYEQYF
- | TRBD1 | TRBJ1-1 | TRBV29-1 | TGCAGCGCCGAGGACAGGGAAGCTTTCTTT | CSAEDREAFF
- | TRBD2 | TRBJ2-5 | TRBV4-2 | TGTGCCAGCAGCCCTGGGACTAACGGGAGAGGCATATCTGAGACCCAGTACTTC | CASSPGTNGRGISETQYF